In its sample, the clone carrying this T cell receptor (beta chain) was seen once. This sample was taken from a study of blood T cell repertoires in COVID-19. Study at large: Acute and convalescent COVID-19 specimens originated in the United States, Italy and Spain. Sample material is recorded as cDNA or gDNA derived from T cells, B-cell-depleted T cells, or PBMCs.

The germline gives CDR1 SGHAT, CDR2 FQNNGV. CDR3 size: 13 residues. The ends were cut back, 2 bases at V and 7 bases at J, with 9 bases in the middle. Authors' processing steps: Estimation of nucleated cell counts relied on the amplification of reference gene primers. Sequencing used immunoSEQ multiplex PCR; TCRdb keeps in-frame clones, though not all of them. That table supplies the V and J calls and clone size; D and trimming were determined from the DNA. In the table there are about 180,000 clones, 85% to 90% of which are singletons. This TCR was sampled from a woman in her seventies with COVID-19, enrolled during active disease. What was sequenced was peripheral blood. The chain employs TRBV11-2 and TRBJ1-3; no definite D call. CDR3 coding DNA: TGTGCCAGCAGCTTAATCGGGATGAACACCATATATTTT. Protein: CASSLIGMNTIYF.